The sequence of this T cell receptor (beta chain) was determined in a study of blood T cell repertoires in COVID-19. Across the whole study: The United States, Italy and Spain provided the acute and convalescent COVID-19 samples. T cells, B-cell-depleted T cells, or PBMCs provided the cDNA or gDNA that served as material.

The CDR3 is 16 amino acids. J was trimmed by 6 bases and V by 2 bases; bases with no gene match: 7. Germline V gene lookup returns CDR1 LNHNV and CDR2 YYDKDF (reference sequence). Authors' analysis steps: Using reference gene primer amplification, nucleated cell counts were estimated. Assay: immunoSEQ multiplex PCR; the TCRdb copy retains only in-frame clones and omits some. The D gene and trimming were derived from the DNA, and the V and J assignments and clone size from that table. The sample has under 300,000 clones; more than 60% are singletons. Sequencing used peripheral blood. V gene TRBV15 combines with J gene TRBJ1-5; 10 bases match TRBD1. The TCR originated in a middle-aged woman with active or convalescent COVID-19. CDR3: CATSRPGTGEFQPQHF. CDR3 bases: TGTGCCACCAGCAGACCTGGGACAGGGGAATTTCAGCCCCAGCATTTT. The full variable domain, its missing parts supplied by reference TRBV15 and TRBJ1-5, is DAMVIQNPRYQVTQFGKPVTLSCSQTLNHNVMYWYQQKSSQAPKLLFHYYDKDFNNEADTPDNFQSRRPNTSFCFLDIRSPGLGDTAMYLCATSRPGTGEFQPQHFGDGTRLSIL.